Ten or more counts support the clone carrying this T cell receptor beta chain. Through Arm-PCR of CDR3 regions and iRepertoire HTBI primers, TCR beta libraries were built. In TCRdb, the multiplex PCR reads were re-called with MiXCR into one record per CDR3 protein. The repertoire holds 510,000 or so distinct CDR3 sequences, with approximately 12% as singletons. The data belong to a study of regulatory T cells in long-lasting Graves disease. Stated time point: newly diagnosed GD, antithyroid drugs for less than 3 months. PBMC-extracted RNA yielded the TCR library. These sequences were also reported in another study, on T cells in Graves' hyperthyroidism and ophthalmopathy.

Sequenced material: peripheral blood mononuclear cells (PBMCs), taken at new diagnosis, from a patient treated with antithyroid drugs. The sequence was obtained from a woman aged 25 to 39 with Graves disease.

The CDR3 DNA reads as TGTGCCAGCAGTTACACCTGGGGGAACACTGAAGCTTTCTTT. It yields the protein CASSYTWGNTEAFF. This chain uses TRBV6-5 with TRBJ1-1, with D uncertain. In germline, CDR1 is MNHEY, CDR2 SVGAGI. The CDR3 is 14 residues long. Trimming pared 2 bases from V and 1 base from J, leaving 8 bases between.